This T cell receptor beta chain was identified in a study of control samples from healthy donors and cancer patients. V was trimmed by 2 bases and J by 11 bases, leaving 9 bases between them. CDR3 length: 12 residues. Germline CDR1 reads MDHEN; CDR2 reads SYDVKM. Repertoires were generated with immunoSEQ multiplex PCR, while TCRdb's copy carries only in-frame clones and drops some. The sample has about 110,000 clones; approximately 82% are singletons. Sequencing was done on a sample of blood. This TCR was sampled from a man aged 18-30 years in good health. The chain has TRBV28 and TRBJ1-4, with D tentatively TRBD1 (5 bases). The CDR3 is CASSLGGDKLFF. DNA for the CDR3: TGTGCCAGCAGTTTAGGGGGGGACAAACTGTTTTTT.